Listed here are 29 T cell receptor beta chains from one sample, sequenced in a study of chemoradiotherapy in HPV16-positive cancers. Here immunoSEQ multiplex PCR was the method, and the copy in TCRdb shows in-frame clones only, minus some. This repertoire shows more than 10,000 clones, roughly nine tenths found once; its top ten account for about 2.8%. Sequenced here: blood, sampled from a patient who underwent chemoradiotherapy. These receptors all stem from a human donor with HPV-associated anogenital cancer.

The V gene is TRBV25-1, the J gene TRBJ2-5, with D possibly TRBD1 on 7 matching bases. CDR1 and CDR2 from the germline V gene are MGHDK and SYGVNS. The CDR3 contains 15 residues. The V end was cut by 1 base, the J end by 5 bases, with 14 bases between. The CDR3: CASSESGGGLETQYF. The CDR3 DNA is TGTGCCAGCAGTGAATCAGGGGGAGGCCTTGAGACCCAGTACTTC.

This clone was seen only once. The rearrangement joins TRBV6-5 to TRBJ1-1; D remains unclear. This CDR3 has 11 amino acids. The V end was cut by 7 bases, the J end by 8 bases, with 11 bases between. The germline gives CDR1 MNHEY, CDR2 SVGAGI. CDR3 region: CASKDPREAFF. The CDR3 DNA sequence: TGTGCCAGCAAAGACCCAAGAGAAGCTTTCTTT.

The V gene is TRBV15, the J gene TRBJ1-4; D not certain. Germline V gene sequence: CDR1 LNHNV, CDR2 YYDKDF (reference sequence). Between the trimmed V and J ends, which lost 3 bases and 1 base, there was a span of 15 bases. The CDR3 consists of 17 residues. The CDR3 is CATSRLRTDRTNEKLFF. The CDR3 region has the DNA TGTGCCACCAGCAGGCTCCGGACTGATCGAACTAATGAAAAACTGTTTTTT.

The chain employs TRBV11-2 and TRBJ2-5, with 12 bases that match TRBD2. The germline V gene has CDR1 SGHAT and CDR2 FQNNGV. Losses at the gene ends were 5 bases for V and 4 bases for J; bases not matched to a gene: 2. There are 14 residues in the CDR3. The CDR3 DNA reads TGTGCCAGCAGCCGACTAGCGGGGGTAGAGACCCAGTACTTC. This encodes CASSRLAGVETQYF.

V and J are TRBV5-5 and TRBJ2-3; D is perhaps TRBD2 (6 bases). Germline CDR1 reads SGHKS; CDR2 reads YYEKEE (reference sequence). The V end was cut by 4 bases, the J end by 12 bases, with 12 bases between. The length of the CDR3 is 11 residues. CDR3 bases: TGTGCCAGCAGCGTCCGGGAGCTTCAGTATTTT. This gives the protein CASSVRELQYF. The whole variable domain, filled in from reference TRBV5-5 and TRBJ2-3, reads DAGVTQSPTHLIKTRGQQVTLRCSPISGHKSVSWYQQVLGQGPQFIFQYYEKEERGRGNFPDRFSARQFPNYSSELNVNALLLGDSALYLCASSVRELQYFGPGTRLTVL.

V gene TRBV4-3 combines with J gene TRBJ2-2; D ambiguous. The V and J ends lost 1 base and 0 bases respectively, with 6 bases between them. The CDR3 covers 15 residues. Germline V gene sequence: CDR1 LGHNA, CDR2 YSLEER. The CDR3 here is CASSQAFPNTGELFF. The CDR3 DNA reads TGCGCCAGCAGCCAAGCGTTCCCGAACACCGGGGAGCTGTTTTTT.

This chain links TRBV14 with TRBJ2-2; D may be TRBD1 (6 bases). V lost 4 bases and J 4 bases, leaving 10 bases between the germline ends. The germline CDR1 and CDR2 sequences are SGHDN and FVKESK. This CDR3 contains 14 residues. In nucleotides, the CDR3 is TGTGCCAGCAGCCTAGACAGGTTCACCGGGGAGCTGTTTTTT. Translating gives CASSLDRFTGELFF. Full variable domain (rest looked up from reference TRBV14 and TRBJ2-2): EAGVTQFPSHSVIEKGQTVTLRCDPISGHDNLYWYRRVMGKEIKFLLHFVKESKQDESGMPNNRFLAERTGGTYSTLKVQPAELEDSGVYFCASSLDRFTGELFFGEGSRLTVL.

The V call is TRBV7-7, the J call TRBJ2-2; D remains ambiguous. This CDR3 has 14 residues. Germline V gives CDR1 SSHAT, CDR2 FNYEAQ (reference sequence). V was pared by 2 bases and J by 3 bases, with 7 bases between. The CDR3, as DNA: TGTGCCAGCAGCTTAATAACCGACACCGGGGAGCTGTTTTTT. This gives the protein CASSLITDTGELFF.

The V gene is TRBV5-1, the J gene TRBJ2-2; D might be TRBD1 or TRBD2, each matching 6 bases. CDR3 length equals 15 residues. Germline V gene sequence: CDR1 SGHRS, CDR2 YFSETQ. V lost 4 bases and J 1 base, leaving 11 bases between the germline ends. The CDR3 bases are TGCGCCAGCAGCGAGGCGGGACAGAACACCGGGGAGCTGTTTTTT. It is translated as CASSEAGQNTGELFF.

The chain is built from TRBV11-3 and TRBJ2-1; 11 bases agree with TRBD2. This CDR3 contains 17 residues. Germline CDR1 is SGHNT and CDR2 is YENEEA. The V segment lost 0 bases and the J segment 4 bases; nucleotides outside the gene matches: 5. CDR3 sequence: CASSLELAGGTYNEQFF. The CDR3, as DNA: TGTGCCAGCAGCTTAGAGTTAGCGGGGGGGACGTACAATGAGCAGTTCTTC.

A single count supports this clone. J is TRBJ2-7 and V is TRBV7-9; 9 bases map to TRBD1. The CDR3 has 16 residues. CDR1 is SEHNR, CDR2 FQNEAQ, per germline (reference sequence). V was pared by 5 bases and J by 5 bases, with 13 bases of the junction left unmatched. The CDR3 DNA is TGTGCCAGCAGCGAAGGTTTCCGGGACAGGGACAACGAGCAGTACTTC. This gives the protein CASSEGFRDRDNEQYF.

J is TRBJ1-1 and V is TRBV9; possible D gene TRBD1, 6 bases. CDR1 and CDR2 from the germline V gene are SGDLS and YYNGEE. This CDR3 has 15 amino acids. Deletions cut 4 bases from V and 0 bases from J, with 13 bases between. The CDR3 spells CASSSFDRMNTEAFF. The CDR3 nucleotides are TGTGCCAGCAGCTCTTTCGACAGGATGAACACTGAAGCTTTCTTT.

This clone was detected once. This chain connects TRBV14 to TRBJ2-4; D gene unclear. This CDR3 has 12 residues. The V gene's germline CDR1 is SGHDN and CDR2 FVKESK. Trimming left V 4 bases short and J 6 bases short, with 7 bases between. CDR3 bases: TGTGCCAGCAGCCCCTTCGGAAACATTCAGTACTTC. The encoded protein is CASSPFGNIQYF.

The V and J genes are TRBV2 and TRBJ1-5, with D tentatively TRBD1 (6 bases). Between the trimmed V and J ends, which lost 3 bases and 9 bases, there was a span of 15 bases. This CDR3 contains 14 residues. Germline V gives CDR1 SNHLY, CDR2 FYNNEI. The CDR3 reads CASSDLQGSRPQHF. The CDR3 DNA sequence: TGTGCCAGCAGTGACTTACAGGGAAGTCGGCCCCAGCATTTT.

Only a few counts were recorded for this clone. This chain connects TRBV5-1 to TRBJ1-2; D remains unclear. This CDR3 contains 15 residues. Deletions cut 0 bases from V and 4 bases from J, with 13 bases between. The germline V gene encodes CDR1 SGHRS and CDR2 YFSETQ. In DNA form, the CDR3 reads TGCGCCAGCAGCTTGGCAGAGGGTTTGGGCTATGGCTACACCTTC. Translated, it gives CASSLAEGLGYGYTF. The variable domain in full, completed from reference TRBV5-1 and TRBJ1-2, reads KAGVTQTPRYLIKTRGQQVTLSCSPISGHRSVSWYQQTPGQGLQFLFEYFSETQRNKGNFPGRFSGRQFSNSRSEMNVSTLELGDSALYLCASSLAEGLGYGYTFGSGTRLTVV.

V and J are TRBV7-9 and TRBJ2-2; possibly TRBD1 for D (5 bases). The V end was cut by 11 bases, the J end by 4 bases, with 11 bases between. Germline lookup yields CDR1 SEHNR and CDR2 FQNEAQ (reference sequence). This CDR3 is built from 12 residues. CDR3 in DNA: TGTGCCCCCGACAGAGGCACCGGGGAGCTGTTTTTT. Its protein product is CAPDRGTGELFF.

The V gene is TRBV7-2, the J gene TRBJ1-2; D perhaps matches TRBD1 (6 bases). Germline loops: CDR1 SGHTA, CDR2 FQGNSA. Trimming removed 3 bases from V and 4 bases from J, with 9 bases in between. The CDR3 loop spans 13 amino acids. CDR3 in DNA: TGTGCCAGCAGCTTGACAGGTTCCTATGGCTACACCTTC. This encodes CASSLTGSYGYTF.

The gene calls are TRBV27 and TRBJ1-1; tentatively, D is TRBD1 (6 bases). The germline V gene encodes CDR1 MNHEY and CDR2 SMNVEV (reference sequence). This CDR3 is 13 amino acids long. V shed 2 bases and J shed 4 bases, with 8 bases lying between them. The CDR3 DNA is TGTGCCAGCAGTTTAAGGGGGGTCACTGAAGCTTTCTTT. It codes for CASSLRGVTEAFF.

The J gene is TRBJ1-6, the V gene TRBV14, with D tentatively TRBD1 (6 bases). The V gene lost 0 bases and the J gene lost 10 bases, with 13 bases spanning the gap. The germline CDR1 and CDR2 sequences are SGHDN and FVKESK. The CDR3 totals 15 residues. CDR3 bases: TGTGCCAGCAGCCAAGACCCCCAGGGGAAATCACCCCTCCACTTT. Its protein is CASSQDPQGKSPLHF. The entire variable domain, with the rest obtained from reference TRBV14 and TRBJ1-6, is as follows: EAGVTQFPSHSVIEKGQTVTLRCDPISGHDNLYWYRRVMGKEIKFLLHFVKESKQDESGMPNNRFLAERTGGTYSTLKVQPAELEDSGVYFCASSQDPQGKSPLHFGNGTRLTVT.

The chain is built from TRBV4-1 and TRBJ2-1; D not resolved. The germline gives CDR1 MGHRA, CDR2 YSYEKL. The CDR3 runs 13 residues. The ends were cut back, 4 bases at V and 7 bases at J, with 11 bases in the middle. CDR3 protein: CASSPIYQNEQFF. The CDR3 nucleotides are TGCGCCAGCAGCCCGATCTACCAAAATGAGCAGTTCTTC.

This chain connects TRBV4-3 to TRBJ1-4; possibly TRBD1 for D (6 bases). The V gene lost 0 bases and the J gene lost 3 bases, with 11 bases spanning the gap. In germline, CDR1 is LGHNA, CDR2 YSLEER. This CDR3 is 16 amino acids long. The CDR3 protein is CASSQDQGRSNEKLFF. CDR3 DNA sequence: TGCGCCAGCAGCCAAGACCAGGGGCGTTCTAATGAAAAACTGTTTTTT.

The chain recombines TRBV15 with TRBJ2-1; a possible D gene is TRBD1 (6 bases). V lost 5 bases and J 1 base, leaving 12 bases between the germline ends. CDR3 length: 15 residues. Germline CDR1 and CDR2: LNHNV and YYDKDF (reference sequence). The CDR3 nucleotides read TGTGCCACCAGCGGAACAGGGATGTCCTACAATGAGCAGTTCTTC. Its translation: CATSGTGMSYNEQFF.

The V call is TRBV19, the J call TRBJ2-5, with 14 bases matching TRBD2. The trim removed 9 bases at V and 6 bases at J, leaving 12 bases unmatched. The germline gives CDR1 LNHDA, CDR2 SQIVND (reference sequence). CDR3 length: 16 residues. The CDR3 bases are TGTGCCAGCCGCGAACCCGGGACTAGCGGGGGAAAGACCCAGTACTTC. It specifies CASREPGTSGGKTQYF.

This chain links TRBV15 with TRBJ1-6; TRBD1 matches 7 bases. The CDR3 has 15 residues. The V gene's germline CDR1 is LNHNV and CDR2 YYDKDF (reference sequence). J gave up 5 bases and V 4 bases, and 5 bases lay outside the gene matches. This CDR3 is CATSNWDSDNSPLHF. CDR3 bases: TGTGCCACCAGCAACTGGGACAGCGATAATTCACCCCTCCACTTT.

V usage is TRBV7-3 and J usage is TRBJ1-2; TRBD1 is a possible D gene (5 bases). The ends were cut back, 0 bases at V and 7 bases at J, with 9 bases in the middle. The CDR3 is 13 amino acids. Germline V lookup: CDR1 SGHTA, CDR2 FQGTGA. The CDR3 nucleotides read TGTGCCAGCAGCTTAACAGGGGACTCTGGCTACACCTTC. It codes for CASSLTGDSGYTF. The full variable domain, with the rest looked up from reference TRBV7-3 and TRBJ1-2, is GAGVSQTPSNKVTEKGKYVELRCDPISGHTALYWYRQSLGQGPEFLIYFQGTGAADDSGLPNDRFFAVRPEGSVSTLKIQRTERGDSAVYLCASSLTGDSGYTFGSGTRLTVV.

This rearrangement joins TRBV9 to TRBJ2-7; possibly TRBD2 for D (5 bases). Trimming left V 0 bases short and J 4 bases short, with 11 bases between. Per the germline V gene, CDR1 is SGDLS and CDR2 is YYNGEE. The length of the CDR3 is 14 residues. The CDR3, as DNA: TGTGCCAGCAGCGTAGAAGGCGGAGGTTACGAGCAGTACTTC. Protein: CASSVEGGGYEQYF.

The chain couples TRBV5-1 to TRBJ2-5, with a weak D call TRBD2 (5 bases). Germline V lookup: CDR1 SGHRS, CDR2 YFSETQ. Trimming left V 1 base short and J 5 bases short, with 9 bases between. This CDR3 region has 13 residues. CDR3 DNA: TGCGCCAGCAGCTTGAGAGGGTGGGAGACCCAGTACTTC. Translating gives CASSLRGWETQYF. The whole variable domain, remainder taken from reference TRBV5-1 and TRBJ2-5, is KAGVTQTPRYLIKTRGQQVTLSCSPISGHRSVSWYQQTPGQGLQFLFEYFSETQRNKGNFPGRFSGRQFSNSRSEMNVSTLELGDSALYLCASSLRGWETQYFGPGTRLLVL.

The table lists this clone with a count of one. The chain combines TRBV5-4 with TRBJ1-1, with TRBD1 identical over 12 bases. Per the germline V gene, CDR1 is SGHNT and CDR2 is YYREEE (reference sequence). V was pared by 0 bases and J by 5 bases, with 2 bases of the junction left unmatched. The CDR3 is made up of 15 amino acids. The CDR3 DNA is TGTGCCAGCAGCTTGGGGGACAGGGGGCGAACTGAAGCTTTCTTT. This sequence encodes CASSLGDRGRTEAFF.

In its sample, this clone was seen a few times. The rearrangement links TRBV7-9 to TRBJ2-1, with D perhaps TRBD2 (6 bases). Germline V gene sequence: CDR1 SEHNR, CDR2 FQNEAQ (reference sequence). The CDR3 is made up of 15 amino acids. V gave up 3 bases and J gave up 3 bases, with 12 bases separating them. The CDR3 is CASSFLEGLYNEQFF. The CDR3 DNA reads TGTGCCAGCAGCTTCTTGGAGGGTCTCTACAATGAGCAGTTCTTC.